One TCR beta chain is described in this entry. The antigen is not known. Libraries were prepared by immunoSEQ multiplex PCR; TCRdb keeps only in-frame clonotypes and omits some of them. The data show 90,000 to 95,000 clones, over 95% seen once. These data belong to a study of siplizumab effects on memory and regulatory T cells. Whole-study results and caveats: Unstimulated subsets captured only a minor fraction of alloreactive clones. The apparent diversity of naive T cells exceeded that of memory cells, and naive T cells seemed to make a major contribution to the alloresponse.

This CDR3 has 13 residues. V shed 0 bases and J shed 8 bases, with 11 bases lying between them. Germline CDR1 and CDR2: SGDLS and YYNGEE. Sequenced input: naive CD4+ T cells sorted from blood. The genes are TRBV9 and TRBJ1-2; D remains unclear. The TCR originated in a human donor in good health. CDR3 in amino acids: CASSVAGAGGYTF. The CDR3 bases are TGTGCCAGCAGCGTAGCGGGAGCCGGCGGCTACACCTTC.